The rows below give T cell receptor beta chains drawn from one sample of a study of blood T cell repertoires in COVID-19. Sequenced by immunoSEQ multiplex PCR; TCRdb stores in-frame clones only, minus some. The sample gives about 270,000 clones, roughly nine tenths of which show up once; roughly 8.5% is in the top ten. The sample taken for sequencing was peripheral blood. Every receptor here comes from a man in his forties with active or convalescent COVID-19. Each CDR3 is given with its conserved first and last residue. The D gene is left open where the match is weak.

TRBV15	TRBJ1-4	-	CATSSGGVGEKLFF
TRBV19	TRBJ1-5	-	CASNWDAGSQPQHF
TRBV5-4	TRBJ2-7	-	CASSVDSYEQYF
TRBV11-2	TRBJ2-3	TRBD2	CASGKWTSGTDTQYF
TRBV27	TRBJ1-5	-	CASSLSDPTVRNSNQPQHF
TRBV28	TRBJ1-2	TRBD1	CASSKTGWGYTF
TRBV5-1	TRBJ1-6	-	CASKGGPNSPLHF
TRBV7-9	TRBJ2-5	TRBD2	CASSFGGGQETQYF
TRBV30	TRBJ1-5	-	CAWSPGGNQPQHF
TRBV5-5	TRBJ2-3	TRBD1	CASSLGDRSTDTQYF
TRBV5-1	TRBJ2-2	TRBD2	CASSSRTSGRGNTGELFF
TRBV13	TRBJ1-1	TRBD1	CASSSPKTGGVGNTEAFF
TRBV19	TRBJ2-1	TRBD2	CASSREGRYNEQFF
TRBV5-4	TRBJ2-1	-	CASRGSQTSSYNEQFF
TRBV7-3	TRBJ1-5	TRBD1	CASSPDRGQPQHF
TRBV28	TRBJ2-7	-	CASSIKHTGSMEQYF